This TCR beta chain was sequenced in a study of cytomegalovirus exposure and HLA in healthy donors. The PCR had 60 Vbeta and 13 Jbeta primers. Profiling relied on immunoSEQ multiplex PCR, and the TCRdb table lists in-frame clones only, not all of them. The data show roughly 100,000 clones, with approximately 70% seen just once and more than 2.5% held by the top ten. The V gene's germline CDR1 is SGHVS and CDR2 FQNEAQ. This CDR3 region has 15 residues. Trimming removed 3 bases at V and 6 bases at J, with 15 bases between. The clonotype comes from a man aged 25 to 40 in good health and CMV-seronegative. Sequences were obtained from PBMCs. The genes are TRBV7-8 and TRBJ2-1; D perhaps matches TRBD2 (5 bases). The CDR3 coding sequence is TGTGCCAGCAGCTTCACGGGGATCATGGGCAATGAGCAGTTCTTC. It is translated as CASSFTGIMGNEQFF.